One sample yielded the 7 T cell receptor beta chains listed below, sequenced in a study of patients and donors after allogeneic stem cell transplantation. MiXCR, applied by TCRdb to the RT-PCR reads, yields one record per CDR3 protein. Here the sample spans roughly 200,000 distinct CDR3 sequences, 38% being singletons. What was sequenced was blood, either unsorted or a sorted T cell fraction (not recorded which). These TCRs come from a human donor who was either an allogeneic HSCT recipient or a stem cell or donor lymphocyte infusion donor (not recorded which). It is not recorded whose cells these are; they may come from a transplant donor.

The chain is built from TRBV10-3 and TRBJ2-5, with D uncertain. CDR3 length: 13 amino acids. CDR1 ENHRY and CDR2 SYGVKD come from the germline V gene. The ends were cut back, 7 bases at V and 1 base at J, with 10 bases in the middle. The chain's CDR3 is CAIKGSIQETQYF. The DNA of the CDR3 is TGTGCCATCAAGGGCTCGATCCAAGAGACCCAGTACTTC.

The sample holds a few counts of this clonotype. The gene calls are TRBV28 and TRBJ1-5; D remains ambiguous. Trimming cost V 3 bases and J 7 bases, with 4 bases left between them. The CDR3 covers 11 residues. CDR1 and CDR2 from the germline V gene are MDHEN and SYDVKM. In DNA, the CDR3 is TGTGCCAGCAGTTTGGAGCAGCCCCAGCATTTT. This gives the protein CASSLEQPQHF.

The V and J genes are TRBV9 and TRBJ2-5; 7 bases line up with TRBD1. There are 13 residues in the CDR3. J lost 5 bases, V lost 3 bases, and 4 bases had no gene match. Germline lookup yields CDR1 SGDLS and CDR2 YYNGEE. CDR3 in DNA: TGTGCCAGCAGCGCGATACAGGGGGAGACCCAGTACTTC. Translating it yields CASSAIQGETQYF.

CDR3 in amino acids: CASSPTDGNTEAFF. The CDR3 DNA follows: TGTGCCAGCAGTCCTACGGACGGTAACACTGAAGCTTTCTTT. V is TRBV12-3 or TRBV12-4 and J is TRBJ1-1; D not certain. The V end was cut by 5 bases, the J end by 2 bases, with 12 bases between. The CDR3 runs 14 residues.

This clonotype was seen more than once but under ten times. This chain joins TRBV20-1 and TRBJ1-5; no clear D gene. Trimming pared 5 bases from V and 4 bases from J, leaving 12 bases between. The CDR3 has 13 amino acids. The V gene's germline CDR1 is DFQATT and CDR2 SNEGSKA (reference sequence). This CDR3 reads CSAPLGVNQPQHF. The CDR3 DNA reads as TGCAGTGCTCCCTTGGGAGTTAATCAGCCCCAGCATTTT.

In DNA, the CDR3 is TGCAGTGCTAGGGGACTGAATGAGCAGTTCTTC. It specifies CSARGLNEQFF. This chain joins TRBV20-1 and TRBJ2-1, with D maybe TRBD2 (6 bases). This CDR3 is 11 amino acids long. V dropped 3 bases and J dropped 7 bases, with 7 bases sitting between them. Germline V lookup: CDR1 DFQATT, CDR2 SNEGSKA (reference sequence).

There are a few counts of this clonotype. This rearrangement joins TRBV6-1 to TRBJ1-6; the match to TRBD1 covers 12 bases. Trimming at V came to 9 bases and at J to 7 bases, leaving 7 bases not matched to a gene. Germline V gene sequence: CDR1 MNHNS, CDR2 SASEGT. The CDR3 consists of 15 residues. CDR3 bases: TGTGCCAGTCCGAGCGGGACAGGGGGCAATTCACCCCTCCACTTT. Its translation is CASPSGTGGNSPLHF.